Below are 32 T cell receptor beta chains sequenced from a single sample in a study of T-cell reconstitution after alpha-beta-depleted transplantation in children. Researchers prepared the TCRbeta library using unique molecular identifiers, the study reports. TCRdb reprocessed the PCR reads via MiXCR and lists one record per CDR3 protein. Among hundreds of thousands of distinct CDR3 sequences, approximately 16% were seen once, and the ten largest hold approximately 1%. The material was PBMCs from the stem cell graft donor, obtained from the stem cell graft. All receptors come from a human donor who donated a stem cell graft to a child with acute myeloid leukemia.

Many counts were recorded for this clonotype. The V call is TRBV4-3, the J call TRBJ2-3, with 12 bases that match TRBD2. Per the germline V gene, CDR1 is LGHNA and CDR2 is YSLEER. Trimming took 0 bases from V and 4 from J; bases not matched to a gene: 8. The length of the CDR3 is 18 residues. The DNA of the CDR3 is TGCGCCAGCAGCCAAGATCCCCTAGCGGGGGGGCGTCCAGATACGCAGTATTTT. Its translation is CASSQDPLAGGRPDTQYF.

The sample holds many counts of this clonotype. This chain joins TRBV20-1 and TRBJ1-2; D remains ambiguous. V was clipped by 3 bases and J by 1 base, with 9 bases between them. In germline, CDR1 is DFQATT, CDR2 SNEGSKA (reference sequence). The CDR3 extends over 13 amino acids. DNA for the CDR3: TGCAGTGCTAGTGACACCAATAACTATGGCTACACCTTC. Amino acid sequence: CSASDTNNYGYTF.

This clonotype was observed a single time. J is TRBJ2-5 and V is TRBV20-1; TRBD2 agrees at 9 bases. CDR1 is DFQATT, CDR2 SNEGSKA, per germline (reference sequence). This CDR3 is 18 amino acids long. With V trimmed by 2 bases and J by 4 bases, 17 bases remained unmatched. The CDR3 sequence is CSARTDLSSGGSGETQYF. In DNA form, the CDR3 reads TGCAGTGCTAGAACTGACCTAAGTAGCGGGGGCTCGGGAGAGACCCAGTACTTC.

This clonotype was recorded many times. The rearrangement uses TRBV15 and TRBJ2-1; tentatively, D is TRBD1 (6 bases). This CDR3 is 14 amino acids long. Trimming removed 0 bases from V and 9 bases from J, with 12 bases in between. Looked up from germline, CDR1 is LNHNV and CDR2 is YYDKDF (reference sequence). The CDR3 here is CATSRDRKQGEQFF. For the CDR3, the DNA is TGTGCCACCAGCAGAGACAGAAAACAGGGTGAGCAGTTCTTC.

This clonotype showed up many times. The rearrangement links TRBV20-1 to TRBJ1-4; a possible D gene is TRBD1 (6 bases). This CDR3 is built from 13 residues. Germline lookup yields CDR1 DFQATT and CDR2 SNEGSKA (reference sequence). V was shortened by 5 bases and J by 8 bases, with 15 bases between the two germline ends. The CDR3 sequence: CSAHPQGREKLFF. DNA for the CDR3: TGCAGTGCTCATCCCCAGGGGCGCGAAAAACTGTTTTTT.

This clonotype was seen at least ten times. For the CDR3, the DNA is TGCAGTGCTAGAGATCACGGCATTCCTGGGAACACTGAAGCTTTCTTT. Amino acid sequence: CSARDHGIPGNTEAFF. The chain couples TRBV20-1 to TRBJ1-1; D is unclear. The germline V and J ends were trimmed by 0 bases and 1 base, with 15 bases remaining between them. This CDR3 region has 16 residues. From germline, CDR1 is DFQATT and CDR2 SNEGSKA (reference sequence).

This clonotype was counted a few times. The chain couples TRBV3-1 to TRBJ2-7; D is ambiguous. V was pared by 0 bases and J by 3 bases, with 6 bases between. CDR1 is LGHDT, CDR2 YNNKEL, per germline (reference sequence). The CDR3 consists of 13 residues. CDR3 coding DNA: TGTGCCAGCAGCCAAGAGAATATCTACGAGCAGTACTTC. Translation: CASSQENIYEQYF.

This clonotype was detected ten times or more. The chain employs TRBV20-1 and TRBJ1-4; 8 positions match TRBD1. Germline CDR1 DFQATT, CDR2 SNEGSKA (reference sequence). After removal of 4 bases from V and 9 bases from J, the junction contained 13 bases not matched to a gene. CDR3 length: 15 amino acids. The CDR3 loop reads CSANQFGQGSQKLFF. The DNA for the CDR3 is TGCAGTGCTAACCAATTCGGACAGGGAAGTCAAAAACTGTTTTTT.

This clonotype was recorded many times. This chain uses TRBV20-1 with TRBJ1-5; tentatively, D is TRBD1 (5 bases). CDR3 length equals 17 residues. V was trimmed by 0 bases and J by 4 bases, leaving 19 bases between them. Germline lookup yields CDR1 DFQATT and CDR2 SNEGSKA (reference sequence). The DNA for the CDR3 is TGCAGTGCTAGAGAAATCTTTGCTGGGGCCCCAAATCAGCCCCAGCATTTT. Translation gives CSAREIFAGAPNQPQHF.

This clonotype was observed a few times. The rearrangement joins TRBV10-3 to TRBJ2-1; 8 nucleotides match TRBD1. Germline V gene lookup returns CDR1 ENHRY and CDR2 SYGVKD. Trimming removed 2 bases from V and 8 bases from J; junction bases left unmatched: 8. This CDR3 spans 15 amino acids. The CDR3 sequence is CAISEAGQGSDEQFF. The CDR3 DNA is TGTGCCATCAGTGAGGCCGGACAGGGTTCGGATGAGCAGTTCTTC.

This clonotype was seen repeatedly, ten times or more. The chain is built from TRBV7-2 and TRBJ2-1; 10 positions agree with TRBD1. Looked up from germline, CDR1 is SGHTA and CDR2 is FQGNSA. The CDR3 has 15 amino acids. Unmatched junction bases numbered 8, after V lost 8 bases and J lost 4 bases. The CDR3 nucleotides are TGTGCCAGCGGGAAAGACAGGGGGCTATACAATGAGCAGTTCTTC. It translates to CASGKDRGLYNEQFF.

This rearrangement joins TRBV10-2 to TRBJ1-1, with D perhaps TRBD1 (5 bases). This CDR3 region has 14 residues. The V end lost 7 bases, the J end lost 5 bases, and 17 bases lay between the germline ends. CDR1 WSHSY and CDR2 SAAADI come from the germline V gene. CDR3 residues: CASTRSGAGTEAFF. CDR3 coding DNA: TGCGCCAGCACCCGAAGTGGGGCTGGGACTGAAGCTTTCTTT.

This clonotype was detected many times. The V call is TRBV20-1, the J call TRBJ1-6, with D perhaps matching TRBD1 (6 bases). CDR3 length: 16 residues. Trimming pared 1 base from V and 2 bases from J, leaving 12 bases between. Looked up from germline, CDR1 is DFQATT and CDR2 is SNEGSKA (reference sequence). This CDR3 is CSARGGRGPYNSPLHF. CDR3 nucleotides: TGCAGTGCTAGAGGCGGCAGGGGCCCCTATAATTCACCCCTCCACTTT.

The genes are TRBV12-3 or TRBV12-4 and TRBJ1-1, with a possible D match to TRBD1 (5 bases). Trimming shortened V by 7 bases and J by 3 bases, and 15 bases separated the two germline ends. CDR3 length: 14 residues. The CDR3 spells CASTPGLYDTEAFF. The CDR3 coding sequence is TGTGCCAGCACCCCGGGGCTCTATGACACTGAAGCTTTCTTT.

The chain employs TRBV27 and TRBJ2-2, with 8 bases fitting TRBD1. J gave up 4 bases and V 3 bases, and 7 bases lay outside the gene matches. Germline CDR1 and CDR2: MNHEY and SMNVEV (reference sequence). This CDR3 contains 16 residues. The chain's CDR3 is CASSFFQGAGTGELFF. In DNA form, the CDR3 reads TGTGCCAGCAGTTTCTTCCAGGGGGCGGGCACCGGGGAGCTGTTTTTT.

This clonotype was seen repeatedly, ten times or more. DNA of the CDR3: TGTGCCAGCAGTTTTCGAGGGAATGAGCAGTTCTTC. Protein sequence: CASSFRGNEQFF. The chain employs TRBV12-3 or TRBV12-4 and TRBJ2-1; a possible D gene is TRBD2 (5 bases). There are 12 residues in the CDR3. Trimming removed 3 bases at V and 7 bases at J, with 7 bases between.

This clonotype came up a few times. The chain joins TRBV28 to TRBJ1-4; D is ambiguous. CDR1 MDHEN and CDR2 SYDVKM come from the germline V gene. Trimming stripped 1 base from V and 7 bases from J, with 4 bases between. This CDR3 is 12 amino acids long. This CDR3 reads CASSLLTEKLFF. DNA for the CDR3: TGTGCCAGCAGTTTATTGACTGAAAAACTGTTTTTT.

This sequence joins TRBV12-3 or TRBV12-4 and TRBJ2-7, with TRBD2 as a possible D gene (5 bases). The V and J ends lost 6 bases and 1 base respectively, with 10 bases between them. CDR3 length equals 13 residues. The CDR3 region is CASRTRRSYEQYF. The DNA for the CDR3 is TGTGCCAGCAGGACCCGGAGGTCCTACGAGCAGTACTTC.

Ten or more counts support this clonotype. CDR3 protein: CSARVPAGGGTEAFF. In DNA, the CDR3 is TGCAGTGCTAGAGTTCCGGCAGGTGGGGGCACTGAAGCTTTCTTT. The chain recombines TRBV20-1 with TRBJ1-1; D possibly corresponds to TRBD1 (5 bases). V was shortened by 1 base and J by 4 bases, with 16 bases between the two germline ends. The CDR3 is 15 amino acids. CDR1 is DFQATT and CDR2 is SNEGSKA in the germline V gene (reference sequence).

Turning to this clonotype: One base away lies a much larger clone, so this may be a sequencing read error. The chain recombines TRBV20-1 with TRBJ2-5, with D tentatively TRBD2 (6 bases). Germline CDR1 and CDR2: DFQATT and SNEGSKA (reference sequence). The CDR3 is 16 residues long. V lost 2 bases and J lost 0, with 16 bases in between. In nucleotides, the CDR3 is TGCAGTGCTAGACCTGTGTTGGCGGGGAACCAAGAGACCCAGTACTTC. Residues: CSARPVLAGNQETQYF.

This clonotype was found many times. This chain joins TRBV29-1 and TRBJ2-3; no definite D call. The V gene's germline CDR1 is SQVTM and CDR2 ANQGSEA. The CDR3 runs to 12 residues. Trimming removed 1 base at V and 5 bases at J, with 7 bases between. CDR3 loop: CSVEVPEDTQYF. The CDR3 DNA reads as TGCAGCGTTGAAGTCCCTGAAGATACGCAGTATTTT.

The chain employs TRBV12-3 or TRBV12-4 and TRBJ2-3; 8 bases fit TRBD1. Trimming at V came to 2 bases and at J to 3 bases, leaving 1 base not matched to a gene. CDR3 size: 14 residues. CDR3 sequence reads: CASSLWTGTDTQYF. The DNA of the CDR3 is TGTGCCAGCAGTTTATGGACAGGGACAGATACGCAGTATTTT.

This clonotype was seen ten or more times. The CDR3 DNA sequence: TGTGCCAGCATCCCGGTGAACGCGAACACCGGGGAGCTGTTTTTT. Protein: CASIPVNANTGELFF. This rearrangement joins TRBV12-3 or TRBV12-4 to TRBJ2-2; unclear D gene. The germline V and J ends were trimmed by 7 bases and 0 bases, with 12 bases remaining between them. This CDR3 contains 15 residues.

This clonotype was counted many times. This chain connects TRBV20-1 to TRBJ2-7; D tentatively reads TRBD1 or TRBD2 (6 bases each). V was cut by 1 base and J by 0 bases, with 28 bases left in between. The germline CDR1 and CDR2 sequences are DFQATT and SNEGSKA (reference sequence). The length of the CDR3 is 20 residues. As DNA, the CDR3 is TGCAGTGCTAGAGTAAGTGAGCTCTCGGGGGCCGCTCCTTACTCCTACGAGCAGTACTTC. Its protein product is CSARVSELSGAAPYSYEQYF.

The chain has TRBV24-1 and TRBJ2-1; D remains unclear. Between the trimmed V and J ends, which lost 5 bases and 0 bases, there was a span of 7 bases. The V gene's germline CDR1 is KGHDR and CDR2 SFDVKD. This CDR3 has 14 amino acids. The CDR3 is CATSGRLSYNEQFF. As DNA, the CDR3 is TGTGCCACCAGTGGCAGACTCTCCTACAATGAGCAGTTCTTC.

The genes are TRBV20-1 and TRBJ1-2; TRBD1 matches 12 bases. The junction had 7 bases not matched to a gene; V was cut back by 5 bases and J by 0 bases. The CDR3 is 16 residues long. Per the germline V gene, CDR1 is DFQATT and CDR2 is SNEGSKA (reference sequence). CDR3 protein: CSALGTGGSANYGYTF. CDR3 DNA sequence: TGCAGTGCTCTAGGGACAGGGGGCTCCGCTAACTATGGCTACACCTTC.

This clonotype showed up just a few times. The CDR3 DNA follows: TGCAGTGCTAGAGATGGGCGGGGGGACACAGATACGCAGTATTTT. Translated: CSARDGRGDTDTQYF. The V and J genes are TRBV20-1 and TRBJ2-3; TRBD2 agrees at 8 bases. The CDR3 is 15 amino acids. Germline CDR1 is DFQATT and CDR2 is SNEGSKA (reference sequence). Unmatched junction bases numbered 4, after V lost 0 bases and J lost 2 bases.

There are many counts of this clonotype. This chain connects TRBV25-1 to TRBJ2-5; D gene unclear. CDR3 length: 14 residues. V was clipped by 4 bases and J by 5 bases, with 14 bases between them. CDR1 MGHDK and CDR2 SYGVNS come from the germline V gene. CDR3 in DNA: TGTGCCAGCAGTGCCCAAAGGGCTGGGGAGACCCAGTACTTC. Its translation: CASSAQRAGETQYF.

This chain joins TRBV7-9 and TRBJ2-5; D gene unclear. Per the germline V gene, CDR1 is SEHNR and CDR2 is FQNEAQ (reference sequence). The CDR3 sequence is 13 residues long. Trimming removed 2 bases from V and 5 bases from J, with 9 bases in between. CDR3 in amino acids: CASSLSAWETQYF. The CDR3 DNA is TGTGCCAGCAGCTTATCAGCGTGGGAGACCCAGTACTTC.

The CDR3 DNA sequence: TGTGCCAGCAGTGAAGGGAGAGAAACCGAGCAGTACTTC. Protein: CASSEGRETEQYF. The rearrangement joins TRBV6-1 to TRBJ2-7; D is undetermined. CDR3 length: 13 amino acids. Germline CDR1 and CDR2: MNHNS and SASEGT. Trimming cost V 1 base and J 6 bases, with 10 bases left between them.

The chain combines TRBV6-5 with TRBJ2-2, with D perhaps matching TRBD2 (6 bases). Trimming took off 2 bases at V and 5 bases at J, with 18 bases between the two ends. This CDR3 has 17 amino acids. CDR1 and CDR2 (germline): MNHEY, SVGAGI. In DNA, the CDR3 is TGTGCCAGCAGTTACGCCGCAGGTGTCGGGGGTACCGGGGAGCTGTTTTTT. Translating it yields CASSYAAGVGGTGELFF.

Many counts were recorded for this clonotype. The V and J genes are TRBV11-2 and TRBJ2-7, with D uncertain. Germline CDR1 SGHAT, CDR2 FQNNGV. The CDR3 consists of 11 residues. V was trimmed by 5 bases and J by 3 bases, leaving 5 bases between them. The CDR3 spells CASSAGYEQYF. The CDR3 DNA is TGTGCCAGCAGCGCAGGCTACGAGCAGTACTTC.